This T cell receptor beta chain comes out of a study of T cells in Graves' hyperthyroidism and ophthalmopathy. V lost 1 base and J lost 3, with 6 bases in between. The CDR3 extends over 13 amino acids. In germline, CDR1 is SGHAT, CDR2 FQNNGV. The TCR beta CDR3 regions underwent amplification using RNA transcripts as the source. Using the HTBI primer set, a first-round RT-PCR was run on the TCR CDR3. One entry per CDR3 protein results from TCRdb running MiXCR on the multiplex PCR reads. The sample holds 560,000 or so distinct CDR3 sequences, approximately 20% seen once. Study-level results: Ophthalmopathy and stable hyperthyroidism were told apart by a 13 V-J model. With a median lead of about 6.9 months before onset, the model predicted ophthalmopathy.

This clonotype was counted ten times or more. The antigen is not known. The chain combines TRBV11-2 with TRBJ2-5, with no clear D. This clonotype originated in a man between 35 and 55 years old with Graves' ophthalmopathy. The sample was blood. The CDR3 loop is CASSLGAKETQYF. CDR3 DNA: TGTGCCAGCAGCTTAGGAGCCAAAGAGACCCAGTACTTC. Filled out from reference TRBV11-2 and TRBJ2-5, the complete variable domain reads EAGVAQSPRYKIIEKRQSVAFWCNPISGHATLYWYQQILGQGPKLLIQFQNNGVVDDSQLPKDRFSAERLKGVDSTLKIQPAKLEDSAVYLCASSLGAKETQYFGPGTRLLVL.